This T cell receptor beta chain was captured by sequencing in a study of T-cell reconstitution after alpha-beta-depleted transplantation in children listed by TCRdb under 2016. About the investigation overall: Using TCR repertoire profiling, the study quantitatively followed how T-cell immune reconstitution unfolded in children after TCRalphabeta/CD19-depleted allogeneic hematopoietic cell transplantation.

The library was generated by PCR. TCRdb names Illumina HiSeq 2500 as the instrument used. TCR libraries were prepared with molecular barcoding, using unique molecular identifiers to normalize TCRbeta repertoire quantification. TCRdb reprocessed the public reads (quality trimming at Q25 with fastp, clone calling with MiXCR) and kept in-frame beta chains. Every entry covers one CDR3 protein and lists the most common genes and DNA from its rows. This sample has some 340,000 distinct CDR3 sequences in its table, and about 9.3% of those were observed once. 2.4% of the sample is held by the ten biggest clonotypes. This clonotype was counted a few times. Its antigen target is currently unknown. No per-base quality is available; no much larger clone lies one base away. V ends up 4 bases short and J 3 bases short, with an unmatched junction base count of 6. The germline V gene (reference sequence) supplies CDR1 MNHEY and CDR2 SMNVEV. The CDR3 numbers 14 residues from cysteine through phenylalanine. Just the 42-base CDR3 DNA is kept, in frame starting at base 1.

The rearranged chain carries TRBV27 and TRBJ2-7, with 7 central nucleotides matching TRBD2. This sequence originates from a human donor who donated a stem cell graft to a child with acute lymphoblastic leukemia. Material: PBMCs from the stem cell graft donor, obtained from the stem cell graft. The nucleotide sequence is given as TGTGCCAGCAGTTACAGGTGGGACTACTACGAGCAGTACTTC. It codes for CASSYRWDYYEQYF.